A selection of T cell receptor beta chains follows, all from one sample in a study of blood T cell repertoires in COVID-19. Sequencing was performed with immunoSEQ multiplex PCR; in TCRdb, only in-frame clones are kept and a portion is missing. The sample contains approximately 190,000 clones, roughly 84% of which appear only once. The sample consisted of PBMCs or T cells enriched from blood (not recorded which). All receptors come from a woman aged 25-40 years who had been exposed to COVID-19. Both conserved end residues are part of each CDR3. Fields, in order: clone size, V gene, J gene, D gene, CDR3 protein, CDR3 DNA. The D gene is left open where the match is weak. Some rows have no size entry. The others give once, few or many, or a class for an expanded clone.

.	TRBV5-1	TRBJ2-7	TRBD2	CASSLELAGSYEQYF	TGCGCCAGCAGCTTAGAACTAGCGGGGTCCTACGAGCAGTACTTC
.	TRBV12-5	TRBJ1-4	.	CASGPTQYLGGTTNEKLFF	TGTGCTAGTGGACCCACGCAATACTTGGGGGGAACAACTAATGAAAAACTGTTTTTT
.	TRBV2	TRBJ1-5	.	CASSPGRVSNQPQHF	TGTGCCAGCAGTCCCGGCAGGGTTAGCAATCAGCCCCAGCATTTT
.	TRBV3-1/TRBV3-2	TRBJ1-2	.	CASSQALGAVFGYTF	TGTGCCAGCAGCCAAGCTTTGGGGGCGGTGTTTGGCTACACCTTC
.	TRBV30	TRBJ1-2	.	CAYEEVNNYGYTF	TGTGCCTATGAGGAAGTAAACAACTATGGCTACACCTTC
.	TRBV19	TRBJ1-5	.	CASSLQLYQPQHF	TGTGCCAGTAGTCTACAGTTATATCAGCCCCAGCATTTT
.	TRBV6-5	TRBJ1-5	TRBD1	CASKPDRDYQPQHF	TGTGCCAGCAAACCGGACAGGGATTATCAGCCCCAGCATTTT
once	TRBV19	TRBJ1-5	TRBD1	CASSTQGAGRYSNQPQHF	TGTGCCAGTAGTACCCAGGGGGCGGGTCGGTATAGCAATCAGCCCCAGCATTTT
.	TRBV3-1/TRBV3-2	TRBJ1-1	.	CASSQGAYEAFF	TGTGCCAGCAGCCAAGGAGCGTATGAAGCTTTCTTT
.	TRBV4-3	TRBJ1-1	.	CASSQSGAANTEAFF	TGCGCCAGCAGCCAATCGGGAGCGGCGAACACTGAAGCTTTCTTT
.	TRBV6-1	TRBJ1-2	TRBD1	CASSEDLTGFNYGYTF	TGTGCCAGCAGTGAAGACTTGACAGGGTTCAACTATGGCTACACCTTC
.	TRBV5-1	TRBJ2-7	TRBD2	CASGSSGGPYEQYF	TGCGCCAGCGGATCTAGCGGGGGGCCCTACGAGCAGTACTTC
few	TRBV6-5	TRBJ1-1	TRBD1	CASTQGQSAFF	TGTGCCAGCACCCAGGGACAGTCAGCTTTCTTT
.	TRBV27	TRBJ1-6	.	CASSFFLGQGNSPLHF	TGTGCCAGCAGTTTCTTTTTGGGGCAGGGGAATTCACCCCTCCACTTT
.	TRBV7-2	TRBJ2-7	TRBD1	CASSLAGDSSLYEQYF	TGTGCCAGCAGCTTAGCGGGGGACAGCTCTCTCTACGAGCAGTACTTC
.	TRBV18	TRBJ2-7	.	CASSPPAGDEQYF	TGTGCCAGCTCACCACCTGCGGGTGACGAGCAGTACTTC
.	TRBV19	TRBJ1-2	.	CASSARTVLYGYTF	TGTGCCAGTAGTGCCCGGACAGTCCTCTATGGCTACACCTTC
.	TRBV14	TRBJ2-2	TRBD2	CASSQGRGLVSGRNTGELFF	TGTGCCAGCAGCCAAGGCCGGGGACTAGTCTCGGGGCGGAACACCGGGGAGCTGTTTTTT
.	TRBV2	TRBJ2-7	TRBD1	CASGQGSYEQYF	TGTGCCAGCGGACAGGGTAGCTACGAGCAGTACTTC
.	TRBV12-5	TRBJ1-1	TRBD1	CASGLHRGPGTEAFF	TGTGCTAGTGGTTTGCACAGGGGGCCAGGGACTGAAGCTTTCTTT
few	TRBV5-1	TRBJ1-2	.	CASSSTRGYGSDGYTF	TGCGCCAGCAGCTCCACCCGGGGGTACGGCAGCGATGGCTACACCTTC
.	TRBV11-2	TRBJ1-2	.	CASSPGVYLGDHGYTF	TGTGCCAGCAGCCCAGGGGTGTACCTAGGGGATCATGGCTACACCTTC
.	TRBV5-6	TRBJ1-2	.	CASSLAGDGYTF	TGTGCCAGCAGCTTGGCCGGTGATGGCTACACCTTC
once	TRBV7-9	TRBJ2-2	.	CASSLLREVGELFF	TGTGCCAGCAGCTTACTCAGGGAGGTCGGGGAGCTGTTTTTT
.	TRBV5-6	TRBJ1-4	.	CASSLVGVDEKLFF	TGTGCCAGCAGCTTGGTCGGGGTAGATGAAAAACTGTTTTTT
.	TRBV10-3	TRBJ1-2	.	CAISDPGVDYGYTF	TGTGCCATCAGTGATCCGGGAGTCGACTATGGCTACACCTTC
once	TRBV27	TRBJ2-2	.	CASTPSGRTNTGELFF	TGTGCCAGCACCCCTAGTGGGAGGACGAACACCGGGGAGCTGTTTTTT
.	TRBV27	TRBJ1-1	.	CASSLSLSGRQAFF	TGTGCCAGCAGTTTATCTCTGTCAGGACGACAGGCTTTCTTT
.	TRBV7-8	TRBJ2-2	.	CASSFAGANTGELFF	TGTGCCAGCAGCTTTGCCGGGGCGAACACCGGGGAGCTGTTTTTT
few	TRBV11-3	TRBJ2-2	TRBD1	CASSQRTGAGELFF	TGTGCCAGCAGCCAACGGACAGGGGCCGGGGAGCTGTTTTTT
.	TRBV4-1	TRBJ1-4	.	CASNFRDEKLFF	TGCGCCAGCAACTTCCGGGATGAAAAACTGTTTTTT
.	TRBV29-1	TRBJ2-1	TRBD1	CSGDRGAGEQFF	TGCAGCGGGGACAGGGGGGCAGGGGAGCAGTTCTTC
.	TRBV6-2/TRBV6-3	TRBJ2-1	TRBD2	CASSRQRGFDEQFF	TGTGCCAGCAGTAGGCAGCGGGGGTTTGATGAGCAGTTCTTC
.	TRBV6-2/TRBV6-3	TRBJ2-7	TRBD2	CASSYVGGASDEQYF	TGTGCCAGCAGTTACGTCGGGGGGGCCTCTGACGAGCAGTACTTC
once	TRBV6-2/TRBV6-3	TRBJ2-3	TRBD2	CASSSDRLLAGGHTDTQYF	TGTGCCAGCAGTTCCGACCGACTACTAGCGGGGGGGCACACAGATACGCAGTATTTT
.	TRBV7-9	TRBJ2-7	TRBD1	CASSLASDRSPYEQYF	TGTGCCAGCAGCTTAGCCTCGGACAGGTCCCCCTACGAGCAGTACTTC
once	TRBV11-2	TRBJ1-2	.	CASSLSAGGYTF	TGTGCCAGCAGCTTATCGGCGGGGGGCTACACCTTC
.	TRBV3-1/TRBV3-2	TRBJ2-1	TRBD2	CASSQELAGNNEQFF	TGTGCCAGCAGCCAAGAACTAGCGGGGAACAATGAGCAGTTCTTC
.	TRBV10-3	TRBJ1-2	.	CAISESREANYGYTF	TGTGCCATCAGTGAGTCCAGGGAAGCTAACTATGGCTACACCTTC
.	TRBV27	TRBJ1-4	TRBD1	CASSRGQATNEKLFF	TGTGCCAGCAGTCGAGGACAGGCAACTAATGAAAAACTGTTTTTT
.	TRBV9	TRBJ2-3	TRBD2	CASGLAGGPTDTQYF	TGTGCCAGCGGACTAGCGGGGGGGCCCACAGATACGCAGTATTTT
.	TRBV19	TRBJ2-3	TRBD2	CASTAPLSGESTDTQYF	TGTGCCAGTACCGCCCCCCTAAGCGGGGAGAGCACAGATACGCAGTATTTT
few	TRBV27	TRBJ2-7	TRBD1	CASGPQGPEQYF	TGTGCCAGCGGGCCACAGGGGCCCGAGCAGTACTTC
.	TRBV7-2	TRBJ1-4	TRBD1	CASSLASPGTAKLFF	TGTGCCAGCAGCTTAGCTAGTCCCGGGACAGCTAAACTGTTTTTT
.	TRBV19	TRBJ1-6	.	CASSLGADSPLHF	TGTGCCAGTAGCCTGGGGGCGGATTCACCCCTCCACTTT
.	TRBV13	TRBJ1-2	.	CASSQGSRTDDINYGYTF	TGTGCCAGCAGCCAAGGGTCCCGGACAGACGATATTAACTATGGCTACACCTTC
once	TRBV28	TRBJ2-1	.	CASSSPPIAVNSYNEQFF	TGTGCCAGCAGTTCACCACCCATAGCGGTCAACTCCTACAATGAGCAGTTCTTC
few	TRBV6-5	TRBJ2-7	.	CASSYYQGNTYEQYF	TGTGCCAGCAGTTACTATCAGGGAAATACCTACGAGCAGTACTTC
few	TRBV9	TRBJ2-5	.	CASSPPAAGGYQETQYF	TGTGCCAGCAGCCCCCCCGCCGCAGGGGGGTACCAAGAGACCCAGTACTTC
.	TRBV5-6	TRBJ2-1	TRBD1	CASSLTGQGGRNEQFF	TGTGCCAGCAGCTTGACTGGACAGGGCGGGCGAAATGAGCAGTTCTTC
.	TRBV7-8	TRBJ2-1	.	CASSLARTYNEQFF	TGTGCCAGCAGCTTAGCTAGAACCTACAATGAGCAGTTCTTC